This T cell receptor (beta chain) was found in a study of PD-1 blockade in classical Hodgkin lymphoma. Study observations and caveats: Causes of the repertoire differences remain undefined, possibly disease activity or prior therapy.

Time point reported: cycle 4 day 1 (C4D1), after five to seven weeks of nivolumab. No patient escaped relapse after autologous stem cell transplantation, and brentuximab vedotin exposure varied. PBMCs, once thawed, yielded CD8+ T cells isolated by magnetic negative selection. Patients showed best responses of complete response, partial response or progressive disease. Note on this clone: The antigen is undetermined.

Method: immunoSEQ multiplex PCR; TCRdb's copy keeps in-frame clones and lacks some. The sample yields around 8,400 clones, roughly 80% seen once. CDR3 length: 14 residues. Germline V gene sequence: CDR1 SGDLS, CDR2 YYNGEE. The V and J ends lost 3 bases and 5 bases, in that order; junction bases with no gene match: 7. The sequence came from a human donor with classical Hodgkin lymphoma. The sample here was CD8+ T cells from blood, taken before the fourth cycle of nivolumab. The V and J genes are TRBV9 and TRBJ2-5; 7 bases agree with TRBD1. The CDR3 DNA sequence: TGTGCCAGCAGCGAAACAGGGGTTGGGGAGACCCAGTACTTC. Translating it yields CASSETGVGETQYF.